Sequencing of this T cell receptor (beta chain) was carried out in a study of monozygotic twins with cystic fibrosis. Study outcomes and limitations: Low clonality (median approximately 0.0095) suggested a mostly naive repertoire. Monozygotic CF twins shared more identical nucleotide clonotypes than unrelated patients.

Germline V gene lookup returns CDR1 GTSNPN and CDR2 SVGIG (reference sequence). The CDR3 totals 15 residues. Trimming left V 3 bases short and J 7 bases short, with 21 bases between. On this clone itself: The antigen is not known.

The assay was immunoSEQ multiplex PCR, and TCRdb's table has in-frame clones only and misses some. The sample yields fewer than 30,000 clones, 90% seen once. Sequencing was done on a sample of blood. The chain is built from TRBV30 and TRBJ1-1, with D uncertain. This TCR was recovered from a girl aged 2-15 years with cystic fibrosis. CDR3 DNA sequence: TGTGCCTGGAGGAAATTTTTGGTGACGGCAAATGAAGCTTTCTTT. It yields the protein CAWRKFLVTANEAFF.